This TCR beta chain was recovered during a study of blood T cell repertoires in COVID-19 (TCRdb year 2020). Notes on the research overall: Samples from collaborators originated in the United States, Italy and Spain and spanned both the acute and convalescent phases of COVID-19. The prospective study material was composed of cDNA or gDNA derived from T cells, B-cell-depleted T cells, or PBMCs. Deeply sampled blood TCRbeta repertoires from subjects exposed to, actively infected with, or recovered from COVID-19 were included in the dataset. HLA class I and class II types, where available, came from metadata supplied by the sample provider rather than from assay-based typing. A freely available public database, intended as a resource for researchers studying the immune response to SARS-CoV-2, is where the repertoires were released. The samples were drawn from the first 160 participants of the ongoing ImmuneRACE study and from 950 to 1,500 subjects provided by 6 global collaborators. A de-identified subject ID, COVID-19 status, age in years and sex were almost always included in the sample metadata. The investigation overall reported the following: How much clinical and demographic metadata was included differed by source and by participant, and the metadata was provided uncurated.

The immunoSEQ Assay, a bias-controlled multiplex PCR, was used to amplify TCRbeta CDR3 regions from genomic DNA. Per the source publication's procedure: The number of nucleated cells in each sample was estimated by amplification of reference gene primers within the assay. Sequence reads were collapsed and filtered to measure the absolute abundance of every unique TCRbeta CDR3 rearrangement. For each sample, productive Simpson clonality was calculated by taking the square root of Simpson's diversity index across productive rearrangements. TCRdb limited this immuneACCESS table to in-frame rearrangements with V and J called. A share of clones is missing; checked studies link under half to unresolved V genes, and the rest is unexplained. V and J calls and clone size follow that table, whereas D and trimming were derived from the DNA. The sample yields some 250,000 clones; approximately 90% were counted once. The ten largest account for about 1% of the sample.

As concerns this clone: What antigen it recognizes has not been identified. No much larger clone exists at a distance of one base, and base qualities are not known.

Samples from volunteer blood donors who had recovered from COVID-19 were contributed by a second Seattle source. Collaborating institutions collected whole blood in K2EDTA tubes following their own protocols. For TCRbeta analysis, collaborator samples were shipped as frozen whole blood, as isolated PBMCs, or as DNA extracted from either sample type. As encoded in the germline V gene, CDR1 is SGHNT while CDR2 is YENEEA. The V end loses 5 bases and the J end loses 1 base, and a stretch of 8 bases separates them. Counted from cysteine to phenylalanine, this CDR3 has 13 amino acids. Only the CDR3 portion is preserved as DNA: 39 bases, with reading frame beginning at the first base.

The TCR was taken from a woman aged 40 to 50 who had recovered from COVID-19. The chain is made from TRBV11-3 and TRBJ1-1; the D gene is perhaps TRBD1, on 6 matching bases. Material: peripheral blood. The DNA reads TGTGCCAGCAGCCAACAGGGGAACACTGAAGCTTTCTTT. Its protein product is CASSQQGNTEAFF. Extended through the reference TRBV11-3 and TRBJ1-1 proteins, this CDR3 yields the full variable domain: EAGVVQSPRYKIIEKKQPVAFWCNPISGHNTLYWYLQNLGQGPELLIRYENEEAVDDSQLPKDRFSAERLKGVDSTLKIQPAELGDSAVYLCASSQQGNTEAFFGQGTRLTVV.